This T cell receptor (beta chain) was retrieved from a study of T cell changes during pregnancy in multiple sclerosis. CDR1 and CDR2 (germline): MDHEN, SYDVKM. The V gene end was trimmed by 4 bases and the J gene end by 5 bases; junction bases not matched to a gene: 8. CDR3 length: 15 amino acids. The data were produced by immunoSEQ multiplex PCR, yet TCRdb's version contains in-frame clones alone and is incomplete. In the table there are around 60,000 clones, around 93% of which are singletons. The chain has TRBV28 and TRBJ2-1; 7 bases map to TRBD2. The material was CD4+ T cells from peripheral blood mononuclear cells, obtained before pregnancy. The TCR comes from a female donor with multiple sclerosis, enrolled in a pregnancy study. The CDR3 reads CASSWGGTINNEQFF. In nucleotides, the CDR3 is TGTGCCAGCAGTTGGGGCGGGACTATTAACAATGAGCAGTTCTTC.